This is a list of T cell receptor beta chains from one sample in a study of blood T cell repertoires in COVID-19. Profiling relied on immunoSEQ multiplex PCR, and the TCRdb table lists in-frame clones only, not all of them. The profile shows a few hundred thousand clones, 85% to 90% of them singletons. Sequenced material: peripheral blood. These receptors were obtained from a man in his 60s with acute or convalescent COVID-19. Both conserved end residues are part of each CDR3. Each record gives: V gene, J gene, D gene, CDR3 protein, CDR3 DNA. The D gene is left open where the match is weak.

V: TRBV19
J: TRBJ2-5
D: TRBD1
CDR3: CASSKDRGQETQYF
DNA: TGTGCCAGTAGTAAGGACAGGGGTCAAGAGACCCAGTACTTC

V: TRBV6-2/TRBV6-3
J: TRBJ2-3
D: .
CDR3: CASSRDSDTQYF
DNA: TGTGCCAGCAGCCGGGACTCAGATACGCAGTATTTT

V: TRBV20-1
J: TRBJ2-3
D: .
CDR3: CSPYSESTQYF
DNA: TGCAGCCCCTATTCTGAGAGCACGCAGTATTTT

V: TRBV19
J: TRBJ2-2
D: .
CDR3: CASSILRARGGELFF
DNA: TGTGCCAGTAGTATTCTAAGAGCTCGAGGCGGGGAGCTGTTTTTT

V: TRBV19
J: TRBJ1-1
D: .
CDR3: CATTPGVVNTEAFF
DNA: TGTGCCACCACCCCGGGGGTCGTGAACACTGAAGCTTTCTTT

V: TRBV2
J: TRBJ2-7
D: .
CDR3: CASSRDSYEQYF
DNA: TGTGCCAGCAGTCGGGACTCCTACGAGCAGTACTTC

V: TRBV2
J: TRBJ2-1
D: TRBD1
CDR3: CASSLVSGGVNEQFF
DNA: TGTGCCAGCAGCCTCGTGTCAGGGGGAGTGAATGAGCAGTTCTTC

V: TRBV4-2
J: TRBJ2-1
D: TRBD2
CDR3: CASSQDGGETYNEQFF
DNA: TGTGCCAGCAGCCAAGACGGGGGGGAGACCTACAATGAGCAGTTCTTC

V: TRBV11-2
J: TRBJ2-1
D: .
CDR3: CASSPRGYSYNEQFF
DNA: TGTGCCAGCAGCCCACGAGGATACTCCTACAATGAGCAGTTCTTC

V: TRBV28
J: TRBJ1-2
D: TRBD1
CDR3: CASGRGRGYTF
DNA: TGTGCCTCCGGCAGGGGGCGCGGCTACACCTTC

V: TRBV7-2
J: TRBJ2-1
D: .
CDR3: CASSLGGTTDEQFF
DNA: TGTGCCAGCAGCTTAGGCGGGACCACTGATGAGCAGTTCTTC

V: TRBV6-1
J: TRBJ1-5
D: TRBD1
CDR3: CASSKEGQGARNQPQHF
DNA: TGTGCCAGCAGTAAAGAGGGACAGGGGGCTAGGAATCAGCCCCAGCATTTT